What follows are 18 T cell receptor beta chains derived from one specimen sequenced in a study of T cell clonotyping in hematopoietic cell transplantation. Assay: immunoSEQ multiplex PCR; the TCRdb copy retains only in-frame clones and omits some. The sample includes some 14,000 clones, around 98% of them seen just once. This material consisted of peripheral blood mononuclear cells, taken 30 days after allogeneic stem cell transplant. The receptors shown here come from a female patient aged 50-59 years who had an allogeneic stem cell transplant from an unrelated donor, so T cells may come from the graft donor. Some clones in this sample may be carry-over from other donors' samples.

CDR3 region: CASSHGTSGDTYEQYF. CDR3 nucleotide sequence: TGTGCCAGCAGCCACGGGACTAGCGGGGACACCTACGAGCAGTACTTC. The rearrangement links TRBV5-6 to TRBJ2-7; 13 positions agree with TRBD2. In germline, CDR1 is SGHDT, CDR2 YYEEEE. The CDR3 is 16 amino acids. J gave up 2 bases and V 4 bases, and 6 bases lay outside the gene matches.

The count of this clone is one. The chain joins TRBV6-5 to TRBJ1-2; D not certain. This CDR3 comprises 13 residues. Germline V gene sequence: CDR1 MNHEY, CDR2 SVGAGI. V was clipped by 5 bases and J by 6 bases, with 13 bases between them. DNA for the CDR3: TGTGCCAGCAGTCCCTATAAGTCTCATGGCTACACCTTC. This translates into CASSPYKSHGYTF.

The CDR3 here is CASSQDLGQYTQYF. The CDR3 DNA sequence: TGTGCCAGCAGCCAAGATCTGGGACAGTATACGCAGTATTTT. The chain joins TRBV4-2 to TRBJ2-3, with 7 bases aligning to TRBD1. This CDR3 region has 14 residues. J lost 7 bases, V lost 0 bases, and 4 bases had no gene match. Germline V gene sequence: CDR1 LGHNA, CDR2 YNFKEQ.

The rearrangement joins TRBV15 to TRBJ1-5; 7 bases are a match to TRBD1. This CDR3 is built from 15 residues. Germline trimming cut 7 bases from V and 0 bases from J; bases unmatched to any gene: 6. Per germline, CDR1 LNHNV and CDR2 YYDKDF (reference sequence). CDR3 region: CATKDRPYSNQPQHF. The DNA for the CDR3 is TGTGCCACCAAGGACAGGCCCTATAGCAATCAGCCCCAGCATTTT. Looking up the rest from reference TRBV15 and TRBJ1-5 gives the full variable domain: DAMVIQNPRYQVTQFGKPVTLSCSQTLNHNVMYWYQQKSSQAPKLLFHYYDKDFNNEADTPDNFQSRRPNTSFCFLDIRSPGLGDTAMYLCATKDRPYSNQPQHFGDGTRLSIL.

This clone occurred a few times. This chain uses TRBV5-6 with TRBJ2-7; TRBD1 matches 9 bases. The ends lost 4 bases at V and 3 bases at J; junction bases unmatched: 5. There are 14 residues in the CDR3. Looked up from germline, CDR1 is SGHDT and CDR2 is YYEEEE. This CDR3 reads CASSSPGQGYEQYF. CDR3 nucleotides: TGTGCCAGCAGCAGTCCGGGACAGGGCTACGAGCAGTACTTC.

The V gene is TRBV4-1, the J gene TRBJ1-1; D is uncertain. This CDR3 is built from 12 residues. Per the germline V gene, CDR1 is MGHRA and CDR2 is YSYEKL. Between the trimmed V and J ends, which lost 5 bases and 4 bases, there was a span of 8 bases. Here the CDR3 reads CASSGEATEAFF. The DNA for the CDR3 is TGCGCCAGCAGCGGGGAGGCCACTGAAGCTTTCTTT.

The chain employs TRBV19 and TRBJ1-2; D uncertain. The germline gives CDR1 LNHDA, CDR2 SQIVND (reference sequence). The CDR3 length is 18 residues. Trimming took 5 bases from V and 4 from J, leaving 26 bases between them. The CDR3, as DNA: TGTGCCAGTAGTTTTCTTAAACCCCTCACGACGGGCCTCTATGGCTACACCTTC. It encodes CASSFLKPLTTGLYGYTF.

The chain carries TRBV30 and TRBJ1-4; D is uncertain. V was shortened by 2 bases and J by 4 bases, with 17 bases between the two germline ends. Germline lookup yields CDR1 GTSNPN and CDR2 SVGIG (reference sequence). The CDR3 extends over 16 amino acids. The CDR3 sequence is CAWSPTLRFGNEKLFF. CDR3 bases: TGTGCCTGGAGTCCCACCCTCAGATTCGGTAATGAAAAACTGTTTTTT.

The gene calls are TRBV30 and TRBJ1-5; D not certain. Germline values: CDR1 GTSNPN, CDR2 SVGIG (reference sequence). V lost 0 bases and J lost 0, with 6 bases in between. This CDR3 comprises 14 residues. The CDR3 is CAWSVGDSNQPQHF. Written as DNA, the CDR3 is TGTGCCTGGAGTGTAGGAGATAGCAATCAGCCCCAGCATTTT.

The chain carries TRBV2 and TRBJ2-3; no clear D gene. Per germline, CDR1 SNHLY and CDR2 FYNNEI. The ends were cut back, 3 bases at V and 2 bases at J, with 6 bases in the middle. CDR3 length equals 13 residues. CDR3 in DNA: TGTGCCAGCAGTGACAGATTCACAGATACGCAGTATTTT. Translating gives CASSDRFTDTQYF.

The rearrangement links TRBV7-8 to TRBJ1-2; TRBD1 might be the D (6 bases). The CDR3 covers 14 residues. The V end was cut by 7 bases, the J end by 4 bases, with 16 bases between. CDR1 SGHVS and CDR2 FQNEAQ come from the germline V gene. The CDR3 protein is CASTWGAGTYGYTF. DNA of the CDR3: TGTGCCAGCACCTGGGGGGCAGGCACCTATGGCTACACCTTC. Using reference TRBV7-8 and TRBJ1-2 for the parts outside the CDR3, the full variable domain is GAGVSQSPRYKVAKRGQDVALRCDPISGHVSLFWYQQALGQGPEFLTYFQNEAQLDKSGLPSDRFFAERPEGSVSTLKIQRTQQEDSAVYLCASTWGAGTYGYTFGSGTRLTVV.

The chain carries TRBV7-9 and TRBJ2-7, with D possibly matching TRBD2 (5 bases). V was pared by 5 bases and J by 0 bases, with 14 bases between. CDR1 is SEHNR and CDR2 is FQNEAQ in the germline V gene (reference sequence). The CDR3 is 15 residues long. The CDR3 DNA reads TGTGCCAGCAGCCCCGGGAAGGCGAGCTCCTACGAGCAGTACTTC. Amino acid sequence: CASSPGKASSYEQYF.

The chain employs TRBV6-6 and TRBJ2-7; perhaps TRBD2 as D (6 bases). The V gene lost 4 bases and the J gene lost 2 bases, with 12 bases spanning the gap. Germline CDR1 MNHNY, CDR2 SVGAGI (reference sequence). The length of the CDR3 is 14 residues. The DNA of the CDR3 is TGTGCCAGCAGTTTAACGGGGGAAACCTACGAGCAGTACTTC. Encoded protein: CASSLTGETYEQYF.

The chain employs TRBV20-1 and TRBJ1-1; no definite D call. The ends were cut back, 6 bases at V and 2 bases at J, with 7 bases in the middle. This CDR3 has 11 residues. From germline, CDR1 is DFQATT and CDR2 SNEGSKA (reference sequence). CDR3 DNA sequence: TGCAGTGCGTTAGCAAACACTGAAGCTTTCTTT. Translating gives CSALANTEAFF.

The chain is built from TRBV18 and TRBJ2-5; D remains unclear. The CDR3 spans 15 residues. V was cut by 2 bases and J by 2 bases, with 12 bases left in between. The germline V gene encodes CDR1 KGHSH and CDR2 LQKENI. The CDR3 here is CASSPTAREQETQYF. CDR3 bases: TGTGCCAGCTCACCAACGGCTAGAGAACAAGAGACCCAGTACTTC.

V is TRBV6-4 and J is TRBJ2-1, with unresolved D. V was shortened by 3 bases and J by 5 bases, with 8 bases between the two germline ends. CDR1 and CDR2 from the germline V gene are MRHNA and SNTAGT. The CDR3 totals 13 residues. DNA of the CDR3: TGTGCCAGCAGTGATGACGTACACAATGAGCAGTTCTTC. It specifies CASSDDVHNEQFF.

The chain couples TRBV4-1 to TRBJ1-3, with D tentatively TRBD1 (5 bases). The CDR3 spans 15 residues. Germline V gene lookup returns CDR1 MGHRA and CDR2 YSYEKL. V was cut by 0 bases and J by 2 bases, with 8 bases left in between. The CDR3 DNA reads as TGCGCCAGCAGCCAAGAGGGACGAGCTGGAAACACCATATATTTT. Its protein product is CASSQEGRAGNTIYF.

The chain employs TRBV19 and TRBJ1-2; D gene ambiguous. Germline V gene data show CDR1 as LNHDA and CDR2 as SQIVND (reference sequence). V shed 3 bases and J shed 3 bases, with 8 bases lying between them. The CDR3 covers 13 residues. Here the CDR3 reads CASSIYTDYGYTF. CDR3 nucleotides: TGTGCCAGTAGTATTTACACGGACTATGGCTACACCTTC. The variable domain in full, with the rest retrieved from reference TRBV19 and TRBJ1-2, is DGGITQSPKYLFRKEGQNVTLSCEQNLNHDAMYWYRQDPGQGLRLIYYSQIVNDFQKGDIAEGYSVSREKKESFPLTVTSAQKNPTAFYLCASSIYTDYGYTFGSGTRLTVV.